This TCR beta chain appears in the sequencing data of a study of CD8 T cells in ankylosing spondylitis. Study-level results: Characteristic, it appeared, of ankylosing spondylitis blood was a TCR beta motif of fewer than 10 highly homologous variants.

This clonotype was picked up many times. Its antigen is not known. The CDR3 has 15 amino acids. Germline lookup yields CDR1 SGHRS and CDR2 YFSETQ. V was pared by 4 bases and J by 3 bases, with 16 bases between. TCRdb called the 5' RACE reads again in MiXCR, with one record for every CDR3 protein. The sample shows more than 600,000 distinct CDR3 sequences, roughly 19% of them seen only once. This clonotype was obtained from a male donor with ankylosing spondylitis. V usage is TRBV5-1 and J usage is TRBJ1-2; D is possibly TRBD1 (6 bases). Sequencing was performed on blood, either unsorted or a sorted T cell fraction (not recorded which). This chain's CDR3 is CASSLDPGEDYGYTF. Written as DNA, the CDR3 is TGCGCCAGCAGCCTGGACCCAGGGGAGGACTATGGCTACACCTTC.